The entry below describes one T cell receptor beta chain. This clone was detected only once. Its antigen target is currently unknown. Nothing much larger sits one base from this clone, and base qualities are not available. This sample stems from a study of shared clonotypes between healthy human individuals (dated by TCRdb to 2020 to 2022). For context, the study as a whole: The cohort included three men and a couple of women between 18 and 49 years of age. For each donor, three plates each were used for CD4 naive and CD4 memory, two plates were used for CD8 naive, and one plate was used for CD8 memory. Blood TCR repertoires of about 5 healthy adults were deeply sequenced to estimate repertoire size and the extent of clonotype sharing between individuals. To increase sequencing depth and limit assay-specific biases, different laboratories used diverse techniques to prepare libraries and sequence TCR repertoires. Leukapheresis yielded between about 0.9 and 9.5 billion PBMCs per donor. What the study reported, not specific to this receptor: Estimated clonotype richness was generally larger for naive than for memory subsets. Sampling was limited to blood, and TCR repertoires in tissue likely differ from TCR repertoires in blood. Pairwise subsampling led to the expectation that sequencing depth would affect the degree of clonotype sharing among donors. Even with the large sequencing depth, rarefaction of the sorted-subset datasets indicated that sequencing was incomplete. When several donors were compared, the shared fraction of clonotypes was around 5% for naive CD4, roughly 3.4% for naive CD8, roughly 2.5% for memory CD4, and 0.4% for memory CD8. Compared with non-shared clonotypes, clonotypes shared by all four sorted-subset donors had higher generation probabilities. Because the study included only a small number of donors, the genetic and exposure-history diversity represented was limited.

Using the deep immunoSEQ assay, multiplex PCR amplified TCR CDR3 regions from genomic DNA. Extracted genomic DNA from each cell subset was spread evenly across all wells of several immunoSEQ 96-well plates, with each plate serving as a replicate. For sorted subsets, each replicate PCR was loaded with approximately 190 ng genomic DNA, equivalent to 25,000 to 30,000 T cell genomes. Purified libraries were measured with a Qubit 3.0 fluorometer, size-checked on a Bioanalyzer 2100, and measured again with the KAPA Library Quantification kit. Each immunoSEQ 96-well plate was sequenced on its own single-read 150-cycle Illumina NextSeq 550 flow cell. As for how the authors treated the data: Because the immunoSEQ output held only junctional sequences and lacked quality scores, the filtering could not match the filtering applied to full-length reads. Sequences were annotated with PyIR, a Python wrapper for IgBLAST v1.9, and V/J genes and CDR3 were assigned using IMGT germline references. Any read was removed if the V/J assignment was weak (E-value above 1e-6), the CDR3 was missing, or the read contained stop codons, out-of-frame junctions, or ambiguous translated residues. V3J clonotypes were defined as sequences sharing an identical inferred V gene, J gene, and CDR3 amino acid sequence. Percentage overlap between repertoires was computed as shared unique clonotypes divided by the size of the smaller repertoire. Three approaches were used to assess repertoire richness: RTK rarefaction, the Chao1 estimator, and Recon v2.1 estimates of unobserved clonotypes. Generation probabilities were computed with OLGA for all TCRbeta clonotypes obtained by the gDNA method from a handful of donors. Sourced from immuneACCESS, this table was stored by TCRdb with only in-frame sequences that have V and J called. A share of the clones is absent; for the studies checked, an unresolved V gene accounts for under half, and the remainder has no known explanation. The V and J calls and clone size come from that table; D and trimming were worked out from the DNA. Across this sample there are nearly 2 million clones, with about 95% seen only once. 0.9% to 1.5% of the sample is held by the ten biggest clonotypes.

For the CD8 naive samples, CD45RO-negative cells were positively selected for CCR7, yielding a CD45RA+CCR7+ population from which TemRA cells were excluded. The donors were healthy, HIV-negative adults who had no recently reported acute infections or vaccinations. Every donor was a Caucasian adult residing in Nashville, Tennessee, USA. Blood was collected by leukapheresis, and PBMCs were isolated by Ficoll-Histopaque density gradient centrifugation and then cryopreserved in liquid nitrogen vapor phase. Analytical flow cytometry was used to check the purity and quantity of every magnetically sorted T cell population. Genomic DNA was isolated from every sorted fraction and measured by UV absorbance on a Nanodrop 2000c. Trimming removed 3 bases from V and 8 bases from J, leaving 21 bases between the germline ends. The germline V gene (reference sequence) provides CDR1 SGHNT and CDR2 YYREEE. The CDR3, from cysteine to phenylalanine, totals 16 residues. Just the 48-base CDR3 DNA is kept, in frame starting at base 1.

The sequenced sample was naive CD8+ T cells sorted from blood. The cell subset or site label here, explained by the study, means: CD45RA+CCR7+. This clonotype was sampled from a man aged 18 to 29 in good health. Recombination joined TRBV5-4 with TRBJ2-1, with the D gene not clear enough to name. This receptor has the CDR3 CASSSFHEGSIDEQFF. The sequenced DNA: TGTGCCAGCAGCTCCTTTCACGAAGGTAGTATAGATGAGCAGTTCTTC.